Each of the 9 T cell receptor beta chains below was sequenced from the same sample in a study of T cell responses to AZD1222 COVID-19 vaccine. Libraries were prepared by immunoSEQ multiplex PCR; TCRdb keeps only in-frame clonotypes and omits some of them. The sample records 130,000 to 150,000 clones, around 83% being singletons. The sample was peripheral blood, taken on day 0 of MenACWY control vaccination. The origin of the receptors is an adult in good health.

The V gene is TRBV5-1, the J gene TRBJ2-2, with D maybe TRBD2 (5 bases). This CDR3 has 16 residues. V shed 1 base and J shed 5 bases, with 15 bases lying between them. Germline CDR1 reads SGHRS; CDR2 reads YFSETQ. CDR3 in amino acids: CASSLRGLGWTGELFF. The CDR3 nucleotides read TGCGCCAGCAGCTTGCGAGGACTGGGGTGGACCGGGGAGCTGTTTTTT.

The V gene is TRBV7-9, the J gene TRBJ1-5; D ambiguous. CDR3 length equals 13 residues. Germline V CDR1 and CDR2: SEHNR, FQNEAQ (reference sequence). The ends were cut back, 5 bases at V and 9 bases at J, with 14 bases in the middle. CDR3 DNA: TGTGCCAGCAGCCTAGAGACTGGGCGGCCCCAGCATTTT. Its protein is CASSLETGRPQHF. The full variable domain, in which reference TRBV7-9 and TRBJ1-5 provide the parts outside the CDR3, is DTGVSQNPRHKITKRGQNVTFRCDPISEHNRLYWYRQTLGQGPEFLTYFQNEAQLEKSRLLSDRFSAERPKGSFSTLEIQRTEQGDSAMYLCASSLETGRPQHFGDGTRLSIL.

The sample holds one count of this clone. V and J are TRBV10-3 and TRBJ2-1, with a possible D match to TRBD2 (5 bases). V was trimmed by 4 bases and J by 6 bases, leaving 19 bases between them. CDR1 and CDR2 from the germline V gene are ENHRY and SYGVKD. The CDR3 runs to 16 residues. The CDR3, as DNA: TGTGCCATCAGTGTGTCACCTAACTTAGGGAGCAATGAGCAGTTCTTC. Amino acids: CAISVSPNLGSNEQFF.

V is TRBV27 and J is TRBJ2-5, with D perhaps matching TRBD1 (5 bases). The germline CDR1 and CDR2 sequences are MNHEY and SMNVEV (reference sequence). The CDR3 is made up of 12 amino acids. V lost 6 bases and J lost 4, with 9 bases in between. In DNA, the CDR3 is TGTGCCAGCAGGGGGCTCGCAGAGACCCAGTACTTC. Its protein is CASRGLAETQYF.

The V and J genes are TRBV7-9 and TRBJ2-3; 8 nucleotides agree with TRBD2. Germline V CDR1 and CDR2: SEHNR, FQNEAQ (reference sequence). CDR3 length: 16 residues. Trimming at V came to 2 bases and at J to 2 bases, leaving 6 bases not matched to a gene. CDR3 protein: CASSLSLAGLTDTQYF. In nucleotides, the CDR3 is TGTGCCAGCAGCTTAAGTTTAGCGGGGCTCACAGATACGCAGTATTTT.

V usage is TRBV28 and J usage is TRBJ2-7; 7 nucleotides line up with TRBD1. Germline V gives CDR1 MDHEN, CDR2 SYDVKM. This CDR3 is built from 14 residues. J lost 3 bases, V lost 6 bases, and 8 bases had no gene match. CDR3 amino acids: CASRKQGNLYEQYV. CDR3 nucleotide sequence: TGTGCCAGCAGGAAACAGGGGAATCTCTACGAGCAGTACGTC.

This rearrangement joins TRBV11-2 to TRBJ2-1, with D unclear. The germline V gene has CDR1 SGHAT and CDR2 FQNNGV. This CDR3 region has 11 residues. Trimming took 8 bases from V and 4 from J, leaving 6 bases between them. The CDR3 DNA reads TGTGCCAGCGTCGTTTACAATGAGCAGTTCTTC. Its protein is CASVVYNEQFF.

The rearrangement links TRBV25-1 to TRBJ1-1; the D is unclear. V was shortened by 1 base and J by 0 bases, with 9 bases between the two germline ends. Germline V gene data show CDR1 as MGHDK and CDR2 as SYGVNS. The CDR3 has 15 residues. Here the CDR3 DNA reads TGTGCCAGCAGTGAATGGGGTGGGCTGAACACTGAAGCTTTCTTT. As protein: CASSEWGGLNTEAFF. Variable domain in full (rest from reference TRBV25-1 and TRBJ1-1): EADIYQTPRYLVIGTGKKITLECSQTMGHDKMYWYQQDPGMELHLIHYSYGVNSTEKGDLSSESTVSRIRTEHFPLTLESARPSHTSQYLCASSEWGGLNTEAFFGQGTRLTVV.

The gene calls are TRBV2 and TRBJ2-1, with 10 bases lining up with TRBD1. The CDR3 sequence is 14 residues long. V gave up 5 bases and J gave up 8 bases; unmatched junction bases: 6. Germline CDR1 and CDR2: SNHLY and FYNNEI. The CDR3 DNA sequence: TGTGCCAGCAGTACGGGACAGGGGATCGATGAGCAGTTCTTC. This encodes CASSTGQGIDEQFF.